What follows is one T cell receptor (beta chain) and its context. Germline-derived CDR1 and CDR2 are MDHEN and SYDVKM. This CDR3 region has 14 residues. V dropped 6 bases and J dropped 2 bases, with 14 bases sitting between them. These data originate in a study of blood T cell repertoires in COVID-19. Study-wide background: COVID-19 samples collected from the United States, Italy and Spain covered acute and convalescent phases. From T cells, B-cell-depleted T cells, or PBMCs came the material, which was cDNA or gDNA.

Original analysis: Nucleated cell number was recorded as an estimate derived from reference gene primer amplification. TCRdb's table, derived via immunoSEQ multiplex PCR, lists solely in-frame clones and lacks some. D and trimming were read from the DNA, whereas the V and J calls and clone size are those reported in that table. The sample shows 300,000 to 400,000 clones, over 70% of them seen only once. J is TRBJ2-7 and V is TRBV28; tentatively, D is TRBD1 (6 bases). This receptor was identified in a man aged 25 to 40 with active or convalescent COVID-19. The specimen was peripheral blood. The CDR3 sequence: CASRPSTGTYEQYF. CDR3 bases: TGTGCCAGCAGGCCCTCCACAGGGACCTACGAGCAGTACTTC.